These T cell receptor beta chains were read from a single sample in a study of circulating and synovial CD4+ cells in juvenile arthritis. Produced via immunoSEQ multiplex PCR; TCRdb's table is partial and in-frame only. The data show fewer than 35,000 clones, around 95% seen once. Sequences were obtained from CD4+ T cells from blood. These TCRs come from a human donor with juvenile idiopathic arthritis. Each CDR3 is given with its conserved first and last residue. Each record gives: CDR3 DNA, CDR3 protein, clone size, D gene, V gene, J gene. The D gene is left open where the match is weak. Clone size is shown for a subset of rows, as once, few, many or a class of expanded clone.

cdr3_nt: TGTGCCAGCTCACCACCGCAGGGGAACACTGAAGCTTTCTTT
cdr3_aa: CASSPPQGNTEAFF
clone_size: NA
d_call: NA
v_call: TRBV18
j_call: TRBJ1-1

cdr3_nt: TGTGCCAGCAGGAAGAGGGCGGGACAGAGATTCACAGATACGCAGTATTTT
cdr3_aa: CASRKRAGQRFTDTQYF
clone_size: NA
d_call: NA
v_call: TRBV28
j_call: TRBJ2-3

cdr3_nt: TGTGCCAGCAGCTTAGGGTCCAGTTTCAACACTGAAGCTTTCTTT
cdr3_aa: CASSLGSSFNTEAFF
clone_size: NA
d_call: NA
v_call: TRBV7-2
j_call: TRBJ1-1

cdr3_nt: TGCGCCAGCAGCTTGGGGCAGGGATATGAGCAGTTCTTC
cdr3_aa: CASSLGQGYEQFF
clone_size: NA
d_call: NA
v_call: TRBV5-1
j_call: TRBJ2-1

cdr3_nt: TGTGCCAGCAGTTCTGGGACAGTGCAGGGAAACACCATATATTTT
cdr3_aa: CASSSGTVQGNTIYF
clone_size: NA
d_call: TRBD1
v_call: TRBV6-6
j_call: TRBJ1-3

cdr3_nt: TGTGCCTGGAGTTGGGACAGATCACCACATGGGGCCAACGTCCTGACTTTC
cdr3_aa: CAWSWDRSPHGANVLTF
clone_size: NA
d_call: TRBD1
v_call: TRBV30
j_call: TRBJ2-6

cdr3_nt: TGTGCCAGCAGCTTAGTCTCGGCAGGAGGGTGGAGAGATACGCAGTATTTT
cdr3_aa: CASSLVSAGGWRDTQYF
clone_size: NA
d_call: NA
v_call: TRBV7-2
j_call: TRBJ2-3

cdr3_nt: TGCGCCAGCAGCCAAGATCGGGAATATTCCCCCCTCCACTTT
cdr3_aa: CASSQDREYSPLHF
clone_size: NA
d_call: NA
v_call: TRBV4-3
j_call: TRBJ1-6

cdr3_nt: TGTGCCATCAGCGAACCTAAAACCGGAAACACCATATATTTT
cdr3_aa: CAISEPKTGNTIYF
clone_size: NA
d_call: NA
v_call: TRBV10-3
j_call: TRBJ1-3

cdr3_nt: TGTGCCTGGAGGGTAGCGGGAGGGCACGACGAGCAGTACTTC
cdr3_aa: CAWRVAGGHDEQYF
clone_size: once
d_call: TRBD2
v_call: TRBV30
j_call: TRBJ2-7

cdr3_nt: TGTGCCAGCACTCCCAAAGGGGGGGCCTACGATGGCTACACCTTC
cdr3_aa: CASTPKGGAYDGYTF
clone_size: NA
d_call: NA
v_call: TRBV5-4
j_call: TRBJ1-2

cdr3_nt: TGTGCCAGTAGTACGAAGCGGGGGACCACAGATACGCAGTATTTT
cdr3_aa: CASSTKRGTTDTQYF
clone_size: NA
d_call: TRBD2
v_call: TRBV19
j_call: TRBJ2-3

cdr3_nt: TGTGCCAGCAGTGGACGAGGACAGGCCAGGAACACTGAAGCTTTCTTT
cdr3_aa: CASSGRGQARNTEAFF
clone_size: once
d_call: TRBD1
v_call: TRBV2
j_call: TRBJ1-1

cdr3_nt: TGCGCCAGCAGCTTGGGGGGCCGCCTCCGGGGGGAGCTGTTTTTT
cdr3_aa: CASSLGGRLRGELFF
clone_size: NA
d_call: NA
v_call: TRBV5-1
j_call: TRBJ2-2

cdr3_nt: TGTGCCAGCAGTTTCTACAGGGATAGCAATCAGCCCCAGCATTTT
cdr3_aa: CASSFYRDSNQPQHF
clone_size: NA
d_call: NA
v_call: TRBV27
j_call: TRBJ1-5

cdr3_nt: TGTGCCAGCAGTTCCAGGGGGATTATCACTGAAGCTTTCTTT
cdr3_aa: CASSSRGIITEAFF
clone_size: NA
d_call: TRBD1
v_call: TRBV27
j_call: TRBJ1-1

cdr3_nt: TGTGCCAGCAGCGCCCCCTTCGCCCGCGGCAACTATGGCTACACCTTC
cdr3_aa: CASSAPFARGNYGYTF
clone_size: NA
d_call: NA
v_call: TRBV7-8
j_call: TRBJ1-2

cdr3_nt: TGTGCCAGCAGCCAAGCGACAGGGCCGACAAGCAATCAGCCCCAGCATTTT
cdr3_aa: CASSQATGPTSNQPQHF
clone_size: NA
d_call: TRBD1
v_call: TRBV4-2
j_call: TRBJ1-5

cdr3_nt: TGTGCCAGCAGCGTAGGGGGCTCTAATTCCCCCCTCCACTTT
cdr3_aa: CASSVGGSNSPLHF
clone_size: NA
d_call: NA
v_call: TRBV9
j_call: TRBJ1-6

cdr3_nt: TGTGCCAGCAGCTTGGGTGGGGGACAGTTTATTCTGCGGGCAGCTTTCTTT
cdr3_aa: CASSLGGGQFILRAAFF
clone_size: NA
d_call: TRBD1
v_call: TRBV5-6
j_call: TRBJ1-1

cdr3_nt: TGTGCCAGCAGCTTAGCAATACGGGGAGAAAAACTGTTTTTT
cdr3_aa: CASSLAIRGEKLFF
clone_size: NA
d_call: NA
v_call: TRBV7-9
j_call: TRBJ1-4

cdr3_nt: TGCGCCAGCAGCCTATTGTCTTCGGCCGGACAGAATTCCCCCCTCCACTTT
cdr3_aa: CASSLLSSAGQNSPLHF
clone_size: once
d_call: NA
v_call: TRBV5-1
j_call: TRBJ1-6

cdr3_nt: TGTGCCAGCAGCCCGAAGGACAGGAACCAAGAGACCCAGTACTTC
cdr3_aa: CASSPKDRNQETQYF
clone_size: few
d_call: TRBD1
v_call: TRBV9
j_call: TRBJ2-5

cdr3_nt: TGCGCCAGCAGCCCGACAGCGACCGGGGATACGCAGTATTTT
cdr3_aa: CASSPTATGDTQYF
clone_size: NA
d_call: NA
v_call: TRBV5-1
j_call: TRBJ2-3

cdr3_nt: TGTGCCAGTAGTAAACTAGCGGGATCAGGTAACAATGAGCAGTTCTTC
cdr3_aa: CASSKLAGSGNNEQFF
clone_size: NA
d_call: TRBD2
v_call: TRBV19
j_call: TRBJ2-1

cdr3_nt: TGTGCCAGCAGCCAACGTAGACAGCAAAATAGCAATCAGCCCCAGCATTTT
cdr3_aa: CASSQRRQQNSNQPQHF
clone_size: NA
d_call: NA
v_call: TRBV14
j_call: TRBJ1-5

cdr3_nt: TGTGCCATCAGTGGACCGGGACAGGGGGCGGGCGAGCAGTACTTC
cdr3_aa: CAISGPGQGAGEQYF
clone_size: once
d_call: TRBD1
v_call: TRBV10-3
j_call: TRBJ2-7

cdr3_nt: TGTGCCAGCAGCGTTGCTCCCACCGGACAGGGCGCCAGCGGCTACACCTTC
cdr3_aa: CASSVAPTGQGASGYTF
clone_size: NA
d_call: TRBD1
v_call: TRBV9
j_call: TRBJ1-2

cdr3_nt: TGTGCCAGCAGTCGCAGTCCATATAATTCACCCCTCCACTTT
cdr3_aa: CASSRSPYNSPLHF
clone_size: NA
d_call: NA
v_call: TRBV6-5
j_call: TRBJ1-6

cdr3_nt: TGCGCCAGCAGCTCCGGGACTTTAAACTATGGCTACACCTTC
cdr3_aa: CASSSGTLNYGYTF
clone_size: few
d_call: NA
v_call: TRBV5-1
j_call: TRBJ1-2

cdr3_nt: TGTGCCAGTAGTATAACGGACAGGGACGGTGGGACCCAGTACTTC
cdr3_aa: CASSITDRDGGTQYF
clone_size: NA
d_call: TRBD1
v_call: TRBV19
j_call: TRBJ2-5

cdr3_nt: TGCGCCAGCAGTAACGAGGGGGCCACCTATGGCTACACCTTC
cdr3_aa: CASSNEGATYGYTF
clone_size: NA
d_call: TRBD1
v_call: TRBV5-1
j_call: TRBJ1-2

cdr3_nt: TGTGCCAGCAGTCCTCGGCGGGAGACGTACGAGCAGTACTTC
cdr3_aa: CASSPRRETYEQYF
clone_size: NA
d_call: TRBD2
v_call: TRBV28
j_call: TRBJ2-7

cdr3_nt: TGTGCCAGCTCACCACACGAGATGACACTCATGAACACTGAAGCTTTCTTT
cdr3_aa: CASSPHEMTLMNTEAFF
clone_size: NA
d_call: NA
v_call: TRBV18
j_call: TRBJ1-1

cdr3_nt: TGTGCCACCCTAAGGGAGGAGACCCTCCACTTT
cdr3_aa: CATLREETLHF
clone_size: NA
d_call: NA
v_call: TRBV19
j_call: TRBJ1-6

cdr3_nt: TGTGCCAGCAGCGTAGGCACTAGGGGGCCCTACGAGCAGTACTTC
cdr3_aa: CASSVGTRGPYEQYF
clone_size: NA
d_call: TRBD1
v_call: TRBV9
j_call: TRBJ2-7

cdr3_nt: TGCGCCAGCAGCTTGGGGACAGGTCGATATGGCTACACCTTC
cdr3_aa: CASSLGTGRYGYTF
clone_size: NA
d_call: TRBD1
v_call: TRBV5-1
j_call: TRBJ1-2

cdr3_nt: TGTGCCAGCAGCGTAGCTGGGGGGGCGGCCGGGGAGCTGTTTTTT
cdr3_aa: CASSVAGGAAGELFF
clone_size: NA
d_call: NA
v_call: TRBV9
j_call: TRBJ2-2

cdr3_nt: TGTGCCAGCAGCTTAGGGACTAGCGGGGCCTCCTACGAGCAGTACTTC
cdr3_aa: CASSLGTSGASYEQYF
clone_size: NA
d_call: TRBD2
v_call: TRBV7-2
j_call: TRBJ2-7

cdr3_nt: TGTGCCAGCAGACCGGGACAGAACTACGAGCAGTACTTC
cdr3_aa: CASRPGQNYEQYF
clone_size: NA
d_call: TRBD1
v_call: TRBV28
j_call: TRBJ2-7

cdr3_nt: TGTGCCAGTAGTAGGGGCCAGGGCGCTAACTATGGCTACACCTTC
cdr3_aa: CASSRGQGANYGYTF
clone_size: few
d_call: NA
v_call: TRBV19
j_call: TRBJ1-2

cdr3_nt: TGTGCCAGCAGACGTACAGCGAACACTGAAGCTTTCTTT
cdr3_aa: CASRRTANTEAFF
clone_size: NA
d_call: NA
v_call: TRBV6-5
j_call: TRBJ1-1

cdr3_nt: TGTGCCAGCAGCTTAGCCCCTAGCACTCAAGAGACCCAGTACTTC
cdr3_aa: CASSLAPSTQETQYF
clone_size: NA
d_call: NA
v_call: TRBV7-9
j_call: TRBJ2-5

cdr3_nt: TGTGCCAGCATCAATCTGTTGCCGCCTGGGGAGAGGACTTTC
cdr3_aa: CASINLLPPGERTF
clone_size: NA
d_call: NA
v_call: TRBV5-8
j_call: TRBJ2-6

cdr3_nt: TGTGCCAGCAGCCAAGATGGGGGCGGGAGACCGGATCTTTCCTACGAGCAGTACTTC
cdr3_aa: CASSQDGGGRPDLSYEQYF
clone_size: once
d_call: NA
v_call: TRBV4-2
j_call: TRBJ2-7

cdr3_nt: TGTGCCTGGAGCTCCCCCGCGAGGAACTATGGCTACACCTTC
cdr3_aa: CAWSSPARNYGYTF
clone_size: NA
d_call: NA
v_call: TRBV30
j_call: TRBJ1-2

cdr3_nt: TGTGCCACCCGGACCGGGGCCTACGAGCAGTACTTC
cdr3_aa: CATRTGAYEQYF
clone_size: NA
d_call: NA
v_call: TRBV28
j_call: TRBJ2-7

cdr3_nt: TGTGCCAGCACGGGCACAGATACGCAGTATTTT
cdr3_aa: CASTGTDTQYF
clone_size: NA
d_call: NA
v_call: TRBV2
j_call: TRBJ2-3

cdr3_nt: TGTGCCAGCAGTTTACGGACTAGCAAAGAAGAGCAGTACTTC
cdr3_aa: CASSLRTSKEEQYF
clone_size: NA
d_call: TRBD2
v_call: TRBV27
j_call: TRBJ2-7

cdr3_nt: TGCGCCAGCAGCCCCGGTCTAGCGGGAGGAACCTACTACGAGCAGTACTTC
cdr3_aa: CASSPGLAGGTYYEQYF
clone_size: NA
d_call: TRBD2
v_call: TRBV5-1
j_call: TRBJ2-7

cdr3_nt: TGTGCCAGCAGCCCCCGAGCGGGGAAATCCTCCACAGATACGCAGTATTTT
cdr3_aa: CASSPRAGKSSTDTQYF
clone_size: NA
d_call: TRBD2
v_call: TRBV5-4
j_call: TRBJ2-3

cdr3_nt: TGTGCCTGGAGTGGGTTCGTCATAGATAAACAAGAGACCCAGTACTTC
cdr3_aa: CAWSGFVIDKQETQYF
clone_size: NA
d_call: NA
v_call: TRBV30
j_call: TRBJ2-5

cdr3_nt: TGTGCCAGTAGTATACGGGACAGTTACAATGAGCAGTTCTTC
cdr3_aa: CASSIRDSYNEQFF
clone_size: NA
d_call: TRBD1
v_call: TRBV19
j_call: TRBJ2-1

cdr3_nt: TGTGCCATCAGGATAGCAGGGGTTGACGAGCAGTACTTC
cdr3_aa: CAIRIAGVDEQYF
clone_size: NA
d_call: NA
v_call: TRBV10-3
j_call: TRBJ2-7